This T cell receptor (beta chain) is from a study of shared T cell receptors in the human thymus. This CDR3 is 18 amino acids long. Germline V gene sequence: CDR1 KGHSH, CDR2 LQKENI. J gave up 2 bases and V 4 bases, and 15 bases lay outside the gene matches. The assay was immunoSEQ multiplex PCR, and TCRdb's table has in-frame clones only and misses some. The sample has some 720,000 clones, approximately 88% seen once. The sample was also reused in another study, on human thymus T cells. From that report: The donors were infants in Finland with congenital heart defects, otherwise immunologically healthy. Thymus specimens were resections from corrective heart surgery. Gene usage for V and J segments appeared biased in thymic and blood repertoires. Related research reported highly overlapping thymic repertoires among unrelated individuals.

The chain carries TRBV18 and TRBJ2-3; 7 nucleotides agree with TRBD2. The sequencing sample was made of thymocytes. This TCR came from a boy under two years old with a congenital heart defect. The CDR3 sequence: CASSRIHGILANTDTQYF. In DNA, the CDR3 is TGTGCCAGCTCACGAATACACGGAATACTAGCGAACACAGATACGCAGTATTTT.